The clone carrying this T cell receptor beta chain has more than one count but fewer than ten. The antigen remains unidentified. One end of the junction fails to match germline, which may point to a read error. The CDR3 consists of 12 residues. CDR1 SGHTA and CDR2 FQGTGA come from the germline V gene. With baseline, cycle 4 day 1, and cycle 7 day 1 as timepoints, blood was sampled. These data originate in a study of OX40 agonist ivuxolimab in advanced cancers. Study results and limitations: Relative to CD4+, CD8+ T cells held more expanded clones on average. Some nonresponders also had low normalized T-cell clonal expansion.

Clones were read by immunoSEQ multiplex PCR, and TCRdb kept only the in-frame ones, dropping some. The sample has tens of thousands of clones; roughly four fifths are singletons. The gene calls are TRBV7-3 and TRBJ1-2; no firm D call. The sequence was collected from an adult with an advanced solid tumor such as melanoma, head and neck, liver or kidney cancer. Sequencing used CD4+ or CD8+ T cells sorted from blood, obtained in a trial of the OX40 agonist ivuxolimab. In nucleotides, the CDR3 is TGTGCCAGCAGCCCGCCGGGCGGTCTTCTTGCGTTC. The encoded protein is CASSPPGGLLAF.